This TCR beta chain was documented in a study of shared clonotypes between healthy human individuals. Study-wide points: An anticipated effect of sequencing depth on clonotype sharing among donors was recognized.

The unsorted PBMC sample used ten immunoSEQ deep assay plates. Assay: immunoSEQ multiplex PCR; the TCRdb copy retains only in-frame clones and omits some. The sample includes 400,000 to 500,000 clones, 76% seen only once; the top ten take roughly 13%. With respect to this clone: What it binds is unknown.

Germline CDR1 SEHNR, CDR2 FQNEAQ (reference sequence). The V gene lost 5 bases and the J gene lost 7 bases, with 14 bases spanning the gap. The CDR3 extends over 14 amino acids. Sequences were obtained from PBMCs. The rearrangement uses TRBV7-9 and TRBJ1-4; D is unclear. The sequence derives from a woman in her 40s in good health. Some clones in this sample may be carry-over from other donors' samples. The CDR3 coding sequence is TGTGCCAGCAGCACACTGTCCGTCTCTGAAAAACTGTTTTTT. Translation gives CASSTLSVSEKLFF.